The 14 T cell receptor beta chains presented below share a single source sample, sequenced in a study of shared clonotypes between healthy human individuals. Using immunoSEQ multiplex PCR, the repertoire was profiled, and TCRdb retains in-frame clones only, with some absent. The data contain hundreds of thousands of clones, approximately 74% of them seen just once; the ten biggest clones take up roughly 1.7%. Sequenced material: memory CD4+ T cells sorted from blood. Stated subset: CD45RA-negative fraction. Receptors originate from a woman in her 30s in good health.

V usage is TRBV5-6 and J usage is TRBJ2-1; unclear D gene. V was pared by 4 bases and J by 0 bases, with 14 bases between. Germline CDR1 SGHDT, CDR2 YYEEEE. The CDR3 extends over 16 amino acids. The CDR3 sequence is CASSQYGRNSYNEQFF. The DNA for the CDR3 is TGTGCCAGCAGCCAATACGGACGGAACTCCTACAATGAGCAGTTCTTC. Supplemented by reference TRBV5-6 and TRBJ2-1, the full variable domain reads DAGVTQSPTHLIKTRGQQVTLRCSPKSGHDTVSWYQQALGQGPQFIFQYYEEEERQRGNFPDRFSGHQFPNYSSELNVNALLLGDSALYLCASSQYGRNSYNEQFFGPGTRLTVL.

In this sample, this clone turned up once. The chain links TRBV27 to TRBJ2-1, with D maybe TRBD2 (7 bases). The V gene lost 5 bases and the J gene lost 5 bases, with 19 bases spanning the gap. The germline V gene has CDR1 MNHEY and CDR2 SMNVEV (reference sequence). The CDR3 totals 16 residues. The CDR3 reads CASSPSGEGKDNEQFF. The CDR3 DNA is TGTGCCAGCAGTCCTTCAGGGGAGGGCAAAGACAATGAGCAGTTCTTC.

This chain connects TRBV5-1 to TRBJ2-1; D is perhaps TRBD2 (5 bases). This CDR3 is built from 16 residues. Germline CDR1 reads SGHRS; CDR2 reads YFSETQ. The ends were cut back, 4 bases at V and 4 bases at J, with 18 bases in the middle. In DNA form, the CDR3 reads TGCGCCAGCAGCCTGAGGGCTGGAGAACAGTACAATGAGCAGTTCTTC. Encoded protein: CASSLRAGEQYNEQFF.

The chain is built from TRBV19 and TRBJ2-1; 12 nucleotides match TRBD2. Germline V CDR1 and CDR2: LNHDA, SQIVND (reference sequence). V gave up 10 bases and J gave up 9 bases; unmatched junction bases: 13. The CDR3 is 15 amino acids. This chain's CDR3 is CATRPSSGRAGEQFF. In DNA form, the CDR3 reads TGTGCCACTCGACCCTCTAGCGGGAGGGCGGGTGAGCAGTTCTTC.

The chain has TRBV10-3 and TRBJ2-2; D tentatively fits TRBD1 or TRBD2 (5 bases each). Looked up from germline, CDR1 is ENHRY and CDR2 is SYGVKD. Trimming removed 10 bases from V and 6 bases from J, with 18 bases in between. CDR3 length: 14 amino acids. As DNA, the CDR3 is TGTGCCACTCAGGGAGAGGTCTGGGCCGGGGAGCTGTTTTTT. Protein: CATQGEVWAGELFF.

Only one count was recorded for this clone. This sequence joins TRBV27 and TRBJ1-5; 8 bases map to TRBD1. This CDR3 is built from 15 residues. The junction had 6 bases not matched to a gene; V was cut back by 4 bases and J by 4 bases. From germline, CDR1 is MNHEY and CDR2 SMNVEV (reference sequence). The CDR3 DNA sequence: TGTGCCAGCAGTTACACACAGGGGGGGAATCAGCCCCAGCATTTT. Translation: CASSYTQGGNQPQHF.

The chain recombines TRBV30 with TRBJ1-2; a possible D gene is TRBD1 (6 bases). CDR1 and CDR2 from the germline V gene are GTSNPN and SVGIG (reference sequence). The CDR3 extends over 14 amino acids. Here the CDR3 DNA reads TGTGCTGCCCACGGGAGGGGGACCGATTATGGCTACACCTTC. Translation: CAAHGRGTDYGYTF.

This clone occurred once. The V call is TRBV5-1, the J call TRBJ2-2, with D possibly matching TRBD2 (5 bases). Germline CDR1 and CDR2: SGHRS and YFSETQ. The CDR3 sequence is 14 residues long. Trimming took 5 bases from V and 6 from J, leaving 14 bases between them. CDR3 amino acids: CASSPPEASGELFF. The CDR3 bases are TGCGCCAGCAGTCCCCCGGAGGCTTCCGGGGAGCTGTTTTTT.

The chain joins TRBV2 to TRBJ2-3, with TRBD2 as a possible D gene (5 bases). The V gene's germline CDR1 is SNHLY and CDR2 FYNNEI. Trimming stripped 7 bases from V and 0 bases from J, with 14 bases between. The CDR3 runs to 15 residues. The CDR3, as DNA: TGTGCCAGCAAACACGGACTGATGAGCACAGATACGCAGTATTTT. This codes for CASKHGLMSTDTQYF.

This chain links TRBV5-1 with TRBJ1-1; the match to TRBD1 covers 8 bases. Unmatched junction bases numbered 8, after V lost 3 bases and J lost 10 bases. CDR1 is SGHRS, CDR2 YFSETQ, per germline. The CDR3 has 13 residues. The CDR3 loop is CASSSGQGRGAFF. For the CDR3, the DNA is TGCGCCAGCAGCTCTGGACAGGGTCGCGGAGCTTTCTTT.

This clone was observed a handful of times. Other DNA sequences within the sample encode an identical CDR3. The gene calls are TRBV28 and TRBJ1-3, with D unresolved. The V and J ends lost 3 bases and 3 bases respectively, with 3 bases between them. The CDR3 is made up of 12 amino acids. The germline V gene has CDR1 MDHEN and CDR2 SYDVKM. The CDR3 DNA reads as TGTGCCAGCAGTTTCGGTGGAAACACCATATATTTT. It yields the protein CASSFGGNTIYF.

The J gene is TRBJ1-5, the V gene TRBV19; 8 positions agree with TRBD1. V shed 3 bases, J shed 4 bases, and the junction held 8 bases outside the gene matches. CDR1 and CDR2 (germline): LNHDA, SQIVND (reference sequence). The CDR3 loop spans 16 amino acids. Here the CDR3 reads CASSMNSGGMNQPQHF. Written as DNA, the CDR3 is TGTGCCAGTAGTATGAATTCAGGGGGCATGAATCAGCCCCAGCATTTT. The complete variable domain, with remaining parts taken from reference TRBV19 and TRBJ1-5, reads DGGITQSPKYLFRKEGQNVTLSCEQNLNHDAMYWYRQDPGQGLRLIYYSQIVNDFQKGDIAEGYSVSREKKESFPLTVTSAQKNPTAFYLCASSMNSGGMNQPQHFGDGTRLSIL.

This chain links TRBV10-2 with TRBJ2-3, with 10 bases aligning to TRBD2. CDR3 size: 16 residues. J gave up 2 bases and V 5 bases, and 7 bases lay outside the gene matches. Per the germline V gene, CDR1 is WSHSY and CDR2 is SAAADI. The DNA for the CDR3 is TGCGCCAGCAGTTCGGGACTAGCGAGATCCACAGATACGCAGTATTTT. Its protein is CASSSGLARSTDTQYF.

This chain connects TRBV18 to TRBJ2-7; weak D call: TRBD1 (5 bases). Trimming took 6 bases from V and 1 from J, leaving 10 bases between them. Germline V gives CDR1 KGHSH, CDR2 LQKENI. The CDR3 has 13 residues. The CDR3 spells CASSQTASYEQYF. As DNA, the CDR3 is TGTGCCAGCTCCCAGACAGCGTCCTACGAGCAGTACTTC.